This entry lists 12 T cell receptor beta chains sequenced from one sample in a study of human T cells and chemical hapten exposure. As for time point: healthy volunteer bleed at 2 weeks. Whole blood, unfractionated, served as the material for total RNA extraction. TCRdb ran MiXCR on the RACE reads and lists one entry per CDR3 protein. The sample includes around 130,000 distinct CDR3 sequences, approximately 9.5% of them seen just once. Source material: whole blood. Every receptor here comes from a male donor in good health. Some clones in this sample may be carry-over from other donors' samples.

This clonotype was detected many times. The chain has TRBV7-9 and TRBJ2-5; a possible D gene is TRBD2 (5 bases). Germline V gene lookup returns CDR1 SEHNR and CDR2 FQNEAQ (reference sequence). The CDR3 is 14 residues long. Trimming took off 6 bases at V and 3 bases at J, with 14 bases between the two ends. The CDR3 DNA reads as TGTGCCAGCAGACCCCCTGGAGCGGAAGAGACCCAGTACTTC. Its protein is CASRPPGAEETQYF.

This clonotype was found a few times. The genes are TRBV11-2 and TRBJ1-6; 7 bases align to TRBD1. V was pared by 4 bases and J by 11 bases, with 11 bases of the junction left unmatched. Germline V gene data show CDR1 as SGHAT and CDR2 as FQNNGV. The CDR3 runs 15 residues. The CDR3 nucleotides are TGTGCCAGCAGCTCCTACAGGGGAATCTTGCCACCCCTCCACTTT. Translated: CASSSYRGILPPLHF.

This clonotype was observed at least ten times. This chain uses TRBV6-1 with TRBJ2-7, with D unresolved. The CDR3 runs 14 residues. Germline V lookup: CDR1 MNHNS, CDR2 SASEGT. With 6 bases removed from V and 2 bases from J, the gap between germline ends came to 14 bases. The CDR3 sequence: CASRISVAAYEQYF. CDR3 bases: TGTGCCAGCAGGATTTCGGTGGCGGCCTACGAGCAGTACTTC.

The rearrangement joins TRBV19 to TRBJ1-1, with D tentatively TRBD1 (5 bases). The CDR3 runs to 17 residues. Looked up from germline, CDR1 is LNHDA and CDR2 is SQIVND (reference sequence). V shed 1 base and J shed 0 bases, with 15 bases lying between them. CDR3 nucleotide sequence: TGTGCCAGTAGTATAGGGTCGGCAGGGAGGATGAACACTGAAGCTTTCTTT. Its translation is CASSIGSAGRMNTEAFF.

The chain combines TRBV7-9 with TRBJ2-2; 11 bases align to TRBD2. J lost 4 bases, V lost 7 bases, and 11 bases had no gene match. Germline V CDR1 and CDR2: SEHNR, FQNEAQ (reference sequence). The CDR3 has 17 amino acids. The CDR3 DNA is TGTGCCAGCACCCCGGGCACTAGCGGGAGAAGCACCGGGGAGCTGTTTTTT. It is translated as CASTPGTSGRSTGELFF.

This clonotype was seen at least ten times. The V gene is TRBV12-3 or TRBV12-4, the J gene TRBJ2-7; either TRBD1 or TRBD2 may supply D (6 bases each). The V end lost 4 bases, the J end lost 4 bases, and 11 bases lay between the germline ends. The CDR3 extends over 13 amino acids. CDR3 nucleotide sequence: TGTGCCAGCAGTTCGGAGGGGGGATACGAGCAGTACTTC. This translates into CASSSEGGYEQYF.

This chain uses TRBV29-1 with TRBJ1-1, with 7 bases that match TRBD1. This CDR3 region has 16 residues. J gave up 1 base and V 6 bases, and 14 bases lay outside the gene matches. In germline, CDR1 is SQVTM, CDR2 ANQGSEA. The CDR3 region is CSVKRGLERRNTEAFF. The CDR3 DNA follows: TGCAGCGTAAAAAGGGGGCTAGAGCGGCGGAACACTGAAGCTTTCTTT.

There are a few counts of this clonotype. The CDR3 DNA is TGCAGTGCTAGAGAGGCTAGCGGAGCGGAAGATACGCAGTATTTT. Protein: CSAREASGAEDTQYF. The chain carries TRBV20-1 and TRBJ2-3, with 7 bases aligning to TRBD2. The CDR3 extends over 15 amino acids. The V gene end was trimmed by 0 bases and the J gene end by 5 bases; junction bases not matched to a gene: 8. The germline V gene has CDR1 DFQATT and CDR2 SNEGSKA (reference sequence).

The V call is TRBV10-3, the J call TRBJ2-3; 12 bases are shared with TRBD2. The CDR3 extends over 13 amino acids. The J segment lost 3 bases and the V segment lost 11 bases, leaving 3 bases of the junction unmatched. Germline CDR1 is ENHRY and CDR2 is SYGVKD. The CDR3 DNA follows: TGTGCCTCTCTAGCGGGAGGGACAGATACGCAGTATTTT. Translated, it gives CASLAGGTDTQYF.

The V and J genes are TRBV12-3 or TRBV12-4 and TRBJ2-2, with a possible D match to TRBD2 (5 bases). This CDR3 contains 13 residues. V lost 2 bases, J lost 6 bases, and 7 bases lay in between. This chain's CDR3 is CASSLSGPGELFF. The CDR3 DNA reads as TGTGCCAGCAGTTTAAGCGGACCCGGGGAGCTGTTTTTT.

This clonotype has just a few counts. This chain connects TRBV20-1 to TRBJ2-3, with D possibly TRBD1 on 5 matching bases. Germline lookup yields CDR1 DFQATT and CDR2 SNEGSKA (reference sequence). The V end was cut by 0 bases, the J end by 5 bases, with 12 bases between. The length of the CDR3 is 14 residues. For the CDR3, the DNA is TGCAGTGCTAGAGAGGCAGGGTGGGGAGATACGCAGTATTTT. It specifies CSAREAGWGDTQYF.

At least ten counts were recorded for this clonotype. The J gene is TRBJ2-7, the V gene TRBV12-3 or TRBV12-4; D is ambiguous. V lost 5 bases, J lost 1 base, and 21 bases lay in between. This CDR3 comprises 17 residues. CDR3 region: CASSPPTGELGSYEQYF. CDR3 nucleotide sequence: TGTGCCAGCAGTCCCCCAACCGGTGAGCTGGGATCCTACGAGCAGTACTTC.